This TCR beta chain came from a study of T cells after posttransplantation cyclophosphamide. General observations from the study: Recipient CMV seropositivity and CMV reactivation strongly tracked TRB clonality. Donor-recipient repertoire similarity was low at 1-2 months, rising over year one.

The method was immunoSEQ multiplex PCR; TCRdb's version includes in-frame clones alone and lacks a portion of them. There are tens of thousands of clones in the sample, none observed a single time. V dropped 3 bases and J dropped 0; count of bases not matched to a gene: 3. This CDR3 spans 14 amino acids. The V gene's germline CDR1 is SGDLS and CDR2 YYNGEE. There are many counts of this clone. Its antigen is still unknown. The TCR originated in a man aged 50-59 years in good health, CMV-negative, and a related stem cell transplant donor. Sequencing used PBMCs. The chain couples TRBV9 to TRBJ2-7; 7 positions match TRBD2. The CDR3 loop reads CASSAGGSSYEQYF. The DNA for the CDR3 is TGTGCCAGCAGCGCCGGCGGGAGCTCCTACGAGCAGTACTTC.